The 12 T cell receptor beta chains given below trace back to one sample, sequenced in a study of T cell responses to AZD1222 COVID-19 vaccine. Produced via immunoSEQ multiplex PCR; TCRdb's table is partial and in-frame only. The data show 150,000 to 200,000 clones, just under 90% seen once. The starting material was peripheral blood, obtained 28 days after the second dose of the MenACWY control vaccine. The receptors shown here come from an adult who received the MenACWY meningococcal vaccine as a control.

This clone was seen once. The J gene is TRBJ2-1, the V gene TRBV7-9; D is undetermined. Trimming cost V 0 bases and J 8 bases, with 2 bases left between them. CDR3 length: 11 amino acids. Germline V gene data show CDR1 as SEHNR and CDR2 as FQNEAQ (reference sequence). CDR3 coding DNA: TGTGCCAGCAGCTTAGCAGATGAGCAGTTCTTC. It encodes CASSLADEQFF.

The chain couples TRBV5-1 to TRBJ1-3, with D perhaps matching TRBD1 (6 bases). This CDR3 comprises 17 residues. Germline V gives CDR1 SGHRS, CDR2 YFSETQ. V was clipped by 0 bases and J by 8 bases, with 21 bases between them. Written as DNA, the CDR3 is TGCGCCAGCAGCTTGGGAGTTCTAGGGGGATCCGTGGACACCATATATTTT. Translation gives CASSLGVLGGSVDTIYF.

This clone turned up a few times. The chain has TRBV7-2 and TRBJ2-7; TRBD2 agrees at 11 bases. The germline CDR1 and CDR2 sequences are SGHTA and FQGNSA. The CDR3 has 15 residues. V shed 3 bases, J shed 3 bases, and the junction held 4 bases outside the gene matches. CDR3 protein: CASSFSGTSGYEQYF. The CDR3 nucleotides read TGTGCCAGCAGCTTTTCCGGGACTAGCGGCTACGAGCAGTACTTC.

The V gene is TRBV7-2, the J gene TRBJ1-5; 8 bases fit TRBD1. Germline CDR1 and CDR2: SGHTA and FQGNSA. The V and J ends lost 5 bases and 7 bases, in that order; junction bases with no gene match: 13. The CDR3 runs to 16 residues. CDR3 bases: TGTGCCAGCAGCCTTATGCCAGGGGGCGCGGGCCAGCCCCAGCATTTT. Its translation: CASSLMPGGAGQPQHF.

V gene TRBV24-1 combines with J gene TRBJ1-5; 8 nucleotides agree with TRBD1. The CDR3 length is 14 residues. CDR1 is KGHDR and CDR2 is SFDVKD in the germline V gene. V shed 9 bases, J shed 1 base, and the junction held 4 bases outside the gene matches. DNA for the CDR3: TGTGCCACCCGCGGGACAGGCAGCAATCAGCCCCAGCATTTT. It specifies CATRGTGSNQPQHF.

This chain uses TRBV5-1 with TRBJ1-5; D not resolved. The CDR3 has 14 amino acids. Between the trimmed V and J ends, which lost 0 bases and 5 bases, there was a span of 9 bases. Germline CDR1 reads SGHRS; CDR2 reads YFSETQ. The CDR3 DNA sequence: TGCGCCAGCAGCTTGGGTCCCGGCGATCAGCCCCAGCATTTT. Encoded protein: CASSLGPGDQPQHF.

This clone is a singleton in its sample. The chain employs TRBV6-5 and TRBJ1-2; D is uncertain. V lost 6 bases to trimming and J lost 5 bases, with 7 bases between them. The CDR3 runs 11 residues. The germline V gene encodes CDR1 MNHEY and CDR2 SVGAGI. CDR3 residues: CASSPGYGYTF. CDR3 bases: TGTGCCAGCAGCCCCGGATATGGCTACACCTTC.

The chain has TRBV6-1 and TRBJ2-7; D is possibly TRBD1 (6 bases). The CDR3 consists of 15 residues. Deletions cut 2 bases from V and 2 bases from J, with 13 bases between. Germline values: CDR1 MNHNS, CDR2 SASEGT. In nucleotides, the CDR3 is TGTGCCAGCAGTGAAAATCAGGGGCTAACCTACGAGCAGTACTTC. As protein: CASSENQGLTYEQYF.

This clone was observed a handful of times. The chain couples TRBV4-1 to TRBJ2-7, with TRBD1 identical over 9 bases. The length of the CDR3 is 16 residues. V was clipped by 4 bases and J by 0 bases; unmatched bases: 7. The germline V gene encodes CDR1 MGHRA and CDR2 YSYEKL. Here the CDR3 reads CASSREGGQGSYEQYF. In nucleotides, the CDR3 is TGCGCCAGCAGCCGTGAAGGGGGACAGGGCTCCTACGAGCAGTACTTC.

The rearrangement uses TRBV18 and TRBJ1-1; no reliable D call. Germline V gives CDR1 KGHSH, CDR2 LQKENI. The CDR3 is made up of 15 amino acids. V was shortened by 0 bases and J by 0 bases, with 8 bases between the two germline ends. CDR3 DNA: TGTGCCAGCTCACCACCGTCGGGAATGAACACTGAAGCTTTCTTT. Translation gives CASSPPSGMNTEAFF.

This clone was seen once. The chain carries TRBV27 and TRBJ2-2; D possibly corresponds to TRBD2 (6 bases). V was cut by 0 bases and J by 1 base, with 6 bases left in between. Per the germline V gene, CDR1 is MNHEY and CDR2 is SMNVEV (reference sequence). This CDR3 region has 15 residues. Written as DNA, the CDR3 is TGTGCCAGCAGTTTATCCGGGAGGAACACCGGGGAGCTGTTTTTT. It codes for CASSLSGRNTGELFF.

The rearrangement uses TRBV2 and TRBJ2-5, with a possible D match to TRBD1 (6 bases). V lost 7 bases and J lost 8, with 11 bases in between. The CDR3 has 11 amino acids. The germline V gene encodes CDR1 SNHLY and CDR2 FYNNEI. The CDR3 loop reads CASNEGVTQYF. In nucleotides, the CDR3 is TGTGCCAGCAATGAGGGGGTAACCCAGTACTTC. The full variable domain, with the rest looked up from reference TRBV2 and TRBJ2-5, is EPEVTQTPSHQVTQMGQEVILRCVPISNHLYFYWYRQILGQKVEFLVSFYNNEISEKSEIFDDQFSVERPDGSNFTLKIRSTKLEDSAMYFCASNEGVTQYFGPGTRLLVL.